The 7 T cell receptor beta chains given below trace back to one sample, sequenced in a study of CD4 T cells in relation to SARS-CoV-2 and coronaviruses. Profiling relied on immunoSEQ multiplex PCR, and the TCRdb table lists in-frame clones only, not all of them. This sample has roughly 45,000 clones, with more than 65% found just once. Antigens for these TCRs are unknown. Sequenced input: naive CD4+ T cells from PBMCs, cultured in vitro. Regarding subset: naive CD4+ T cells isolated by negative enrichment. These receptors all come from an adult with COVID-19.

The rearrangement uses TRBV5-1 and TRBJ2-2, with D possibly being TRBD2 (6 bases). The ends were cut back, 3 bases at V and 5 bases at J, with 17 bases in the middle. In germline, CDR1 is SGHRS, CDR2 YFSETQ. The CDR3 extends over 16 amino acids. Here the CDR3 reads CASSSGAGRETGELFF. Here the CDR3 DNA reads TGCGCCAGCAGCTCCGGGGCGGGAAGAGAGACCGGGGAGCTGTTTTTT.

This clone appeared once. The J gene is TRBJ2-1, the V gene TRBV23-1; the match to TRBD2 covers 10 bases. TRBV23-1 is an open reading frame, and its role is uncertain. After removal of 5 bases from V and 5 bases from J, the junction contained 6 bases not matched to a gene. This CDR3 has 15 residues. CDR3: CASSSSGRTDNEQFF. The CDR3 bases are TGCGCCAGCAGTTCTAGCGGGAGAACCGACAATGAGCAGTTCTTC.

This clone was picked up one time. The chain recombines TRBV6-5 with TRBJ2-3; a weak D match, TRBD2 (6 bases). V was shortened by 2 bases and J by 0 bases, with 9 bases between the two germline ends. Germline CDR1 is MNHEY and CDR2 is SVGAGI. The CDR3 contains 15 residues. The CDR3 region has the DNA TGTGCCAGCAGTTACAGGGACTCAAGCACAGATACGCAGTATTTT. It specifies CASSYRDSSTDTQYF.

The chain joins TRBV6-5 to TRBJ1-1; D is unresolved. Germline V gene sequence: CDR1 MNHEY, CDR2 SVGAGI. Trimming pared 3 bases from V and 1 base from J, leaving 6 bases between. The CDR3 runs 13 residues. CDR3 loop: CASSYERNTEAFF. CDR3 nucleotide sequence: TGTGCCAGCAGTTATGAGAGGAACACTGAAGCTTTCTTT.

To note about this clone: The identical CDR3 is also encoded by other nucleotide sequences in the sample. The chain uses TRBV2 and TRBJ1-4; D gene unclear. The V and J ends lost 9 bases and 3 bases respectively, with 5 bases between them. The CDR3 consists of 11 residues. Germline V gives CDR1 SNHLY, CDR2 FYNNEI. The chain's CDR3 is CASSPNEKLFF. The CDR3 DNA reads TGTGCCAGTTCACCTAATGAAAAACTGTTTTTT.

This clone was seen a handful of times. V gene TRBV4-1 combines with J gene TRBJ1-1; D call uncertain. Trimming left V 1 base short and J 1 base short, with 1 base between. Germline-derived CDR1 and CDR2 are MGHRA and YSYEKL. This CDR3 spans 12 amino acids. The CDR3 spells CASSQANTEAFF. DNA for the CDR3: TGCGCCAGCAGCCAAGCGAACACTGAAGCTTTCTTT.

The chain has TRBV5-1 and TRBJ2-7; 7 bases map to TRBD2. V lost 3 bases to trimming and J lost 4 bases; unmatched junction nucleotides: 4. Germline V gene data show CDR1 as SGHRS and CDR2 as YFSETQ. The CDR3 spans 13 residues. This CDR3 reads CASSWGGNYEQYF. The CDR3 nucleotides are TGCGCCAGCAGCTGGGGGGGAAATTACGAGCAGTACTTC.